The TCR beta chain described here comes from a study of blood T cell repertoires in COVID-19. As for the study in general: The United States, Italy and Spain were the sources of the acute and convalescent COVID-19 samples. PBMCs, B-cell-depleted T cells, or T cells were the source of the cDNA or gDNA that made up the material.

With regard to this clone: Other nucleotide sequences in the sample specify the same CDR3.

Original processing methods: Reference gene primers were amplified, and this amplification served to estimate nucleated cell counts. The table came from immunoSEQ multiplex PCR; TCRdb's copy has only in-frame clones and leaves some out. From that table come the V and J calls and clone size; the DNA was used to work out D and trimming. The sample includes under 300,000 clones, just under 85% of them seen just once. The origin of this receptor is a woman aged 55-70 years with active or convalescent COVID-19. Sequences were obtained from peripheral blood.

The CDR3 is CASSLYSNQPQHF. CDR3 in DNA: TGTGCCAGCAGTCTCTATAGCAATCAGCCCCAGCATTTT. The chain employs TRBV2 and TRBJ1-5; D is uncertain. Germline CDR1 reads SNHLY; CDR2 reads FYNNEI. The V gene lost 5 bases and the J gene lost 0 bases, with 5 bases spanning the gap. The CDR3 spans 13 residues.